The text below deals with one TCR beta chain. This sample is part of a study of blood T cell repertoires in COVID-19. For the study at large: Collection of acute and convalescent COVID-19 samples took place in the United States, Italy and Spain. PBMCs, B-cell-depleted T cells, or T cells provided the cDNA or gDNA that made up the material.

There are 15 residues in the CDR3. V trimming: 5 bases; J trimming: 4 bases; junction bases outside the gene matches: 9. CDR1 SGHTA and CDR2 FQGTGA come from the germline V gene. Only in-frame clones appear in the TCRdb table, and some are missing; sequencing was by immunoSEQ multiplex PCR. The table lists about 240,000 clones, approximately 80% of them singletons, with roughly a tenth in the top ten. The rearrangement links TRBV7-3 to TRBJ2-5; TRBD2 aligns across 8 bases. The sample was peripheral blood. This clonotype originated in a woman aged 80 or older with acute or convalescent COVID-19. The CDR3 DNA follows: TGTGCCAGCAGCAAGGGGAGCGGGGGATTAGAGACCCAGTACTTC. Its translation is CASSKGSGGLETQYF.